The rows below give T cell receptor beta chains drawn from one sample of a study of blood T cell repertoires in COVID-19. Sequencing used immunoSEQ multiplex PCR; TCRdb keeps in-frame clones, though not all of them. The sample comprises over 150,000 clones, about 86% of which are singletons, and about 7.3% rests with the top ten. What was sequenced was PBMCs or T cells enriched from blood (not recorded which). Source of these receptors: a man aged 50 to 60 who had recovered from COVID-19. Each CDR3 is given with its conserved first and last residue. The D gene is left open where the match is weak. Some rows mark clone size as missing; the rest say once, few, many or name a class of expanded clone.

clone size	V gene	D gene	J gene	CDR3 DNA	CDR3 protein
.	TRBV12-5	TRBD1	TRBJ2-1	TGTGCTAGTGGTACCTCCAGCTGGACAGGGGACTCCTACAATGAGCAGTTCTTC	CASGTSSWTGDSYNEQFF
.	TRBV6-5	.	TRBJ1-5	TGTGCCAGCAGTTACTCTGGGGGGGGCAATCAGCCCCAGCATTTT	CASSYSGGGNQPQHF
.	TRBV7-9	.	TRBJ2-7	TGTGCCAGCAGCCCCGGGGGGACACCCTTAAACGAGCAGTACTTC	CASSPGGTPLNEQYF
.	TRBV2	.	TRBJ1-5	TGTGCCAGCAGTGGACAGAGCAGCAATCAGCCCCAGCATTTT	CASSGQSSNQPQHF
once	TRBV29-1	.	TRBJ2-3	TGCAGCGCCTCCTCGGTATTCGCGGCCACAGATACGCAGTATTTT	CSASSVFAATDTQYF
.	TRBV4-1	TRBD2	TRBJ2-2	TGCGCCAGCAGTCCTGGACTAGCGGTTAAGAGAACCGGGGAGCTGTTTTTT	CASSPGLAVKRTGELFF
once	TRBV5-1	TRBD1	TRBJ2-7	TGCGCCAGCAGCTTGGGGCAGGGGGCAAGGGAGCAGTACTTC	CASSLGQGAREQYF
.	TRBV5-1	TRBD1	TRBJ2-3	TGCGCCAGCAGCCCCCGGGACAGCCACACAGATACGCAGTATTTT	CASSPRDSHTDTQYF
.	TRBV4-1	TRBD1	TRBJ2-2	TGCGCCAGCAGCCAAGTTAGGGGGCGGAGTGGGGAGCTGTTTTTT	CASSQVRGRSGELFF
.	TRBV13	TRBD2	TRBJ2-3	TGTGCCAGCAGCCTGCGTACTAGCGGGGGGGCCCTTGGGACAGATACGCAGTATTTT	CASSLRTSGGALGTDTQYF
.	TRBV28	.	TRBJ2-5	TGTGCCAGCAGTCCGACAGGGACTGGGGGATTCAAGACCCAGTACTTC	CASSPTGTGGFKTQYF
.	TRBV11-3	TRBD2	TRBJ2-7	TGTGCCAGCAGCCGCGGGAGCTACGAGCAGTACTTC	CASSRGSYEQYF
.	TRBV6-5	TRBD1	TRBJ1-5	TGTGCCAGCATCAAAGAGGGGGCGAGCAATCAGCCCCAGCATTTT	CASIKEGASNQPQHF
few	TRBV6-5	TRBD1	TRBJ2-7	TGTGCCAGCACCGGAGACAGGGTACTCCTTGAGCAGTACTTC	CASTGDRVLLEQYF
.	TRBV7-3	.	TRBJ2-1	TGTGCCAGCAGCTCCGACGGGGGATGGTTTAGCAATGAGCAGTTCTTC	CASSSDGGWFSNEQFF
.	TRBV20-1	.	TRBJ2-1	TGCAGTGCTAGTATCCTAGTCGGCAATGAGCAGTTCTTC	CSASILVGNEQFF
once	TRBV7-2	.	TRBJ2-4	TGTGCCAGCAGCTCCACCGGGAACATTCAGTACTTC	CASSSTGNIQYF
.	TRBV6-5	TRBD2	TRBJ2-5	TGTGCCAGCAGTTACAGTCCTAGCGGGGTCCAAGAGACCCAGTACTTC	CASSYSPSGVQETQYF
once	TRBV4-1	.	TRBJ1-4	TGCGCCAGCAGCTTCCGACCAGGGGTGAGGGAAAAACTGTTTTTT	CASSFRPGVREKLFF
.	TRBV3-1/TRBV3-2	TRBD2	TRBJ2-1	TGTGCCAGCAGCCAAGGGGCCCCTAGCGGGGCCACTGAGCAGTTCTTC	CASSQGAPSGATEQFF
.	TRBV4-2	.	TRBJ2-1	TGTGCCAGCAGCCAAGAGGGGGGAATGAGCGGAAATGAGCAGTTCTTC	CASSQEGGMSGNEQFF
.	TRBV4-1	.	TRBJ1-3	TGCGCCAGCAGCCAGCAGGCCGTATCTTACTCTGGAAACACCATATATTTT	CASSQQAVSYSGNTIYF
.	TRBV5-1	.	TRBJ2-5	TGCGCCAGCAGCTTGAGCCGGGGAGAGACCCAGTACTTC	CASSLSRGETQYF
.	TRBV19	.	TRBJ1-1	TGTGCCACAGCAGGGTGGGGGAACACTGAAGCTTTCTTT	CATAGWGNTEAFF
.	TRBV10-3	.	TRBJ2-5	TGTGCCATCAGTGAGAATAACGGGGGTCCAGAGACCCAGTACTTC	CAISENNGGPETQYF
.	TRBV5-4	.	TRBJ1-5	TGTGCCAGCAGCTTGGGTGGGGAGAAAAATCAGCCCCAGCATTTT	CASSLGGEKNQPQHF
once	TRBV9	.	TRBJ2-6	TGTGCCAGCAGCTCGGGACAACTGTCTGGGGCCAACGTCCTGACTTTC	CASSSGQLSGANVLTF
once	TRBV5-1	.	TRBJ2-3	TGCGCCAGCAGCGCTACGACTAGCACAGATACGCAGTATTTT	CASSATTSTDTQYF
.	TRBV7-2	TRBD2	TRBJ2-1	TGTGCCAGCAGCTTAGTTAGCGGGGGGAACAATGAGCAGTTCTTC	CASSLVSGGNNEQFF
.	TRBV7-6	TRBD2	TRBJ2-1	TGTGCCAGCAGCTTTACACTAGCGGGGGTGAACAATGAGCAGTTCTTC	CASSFTLAGVNNEQFF
.	TRBV16	TRBD1	TRBJ1-3	TGTGCCAGCAGCGACAGGGTGAACTCTGGAAACACCATATATTTT	CASSDRVNSGNTIYF
many	TRBV9	.	TRBJ2-7	TGTGCCAGCAGCGTAGCGGCGGGGAGCGCCTACGAGCAGTACTTC	CASSVAAGSAYEQYF
.	TRBV9	.	TRBJ1-5	TGTGCCAGCAGCTCGGCCCCGGGGGTGGGGCAGCCCCAGCATTTT	CASSSAPGVGQPQHF
.	TRBV19	.	TRBJ1-6	TGTGCCAGTAGTATAGAAGAGAGAAGCGGACCCCTCCACTTT	CASSIEERSGPLHF
.	TRBV30	TRBD1	TRBJ2-7	TGTGCCTGGGGAAACCGCAGGGGGCGTTTCCCCTACGAGCAGTACTTC	CAWGNRRGRFPYEQYF
.	TRBV6-5	.	TRBJ1-6	TGTGCCAGCAGTTACTCCGTTCTCGCAGCGGGCTCACCCCTCCACTTT	CASSYSVLAAGSPLHF
once	TRBV5-1	TRBD1	TRBJ1-2	TGCGCCAGCAGCTTGTGGCAGGGGGCAGGTGGCTACACCTTC	CASSLWQGAGGYTF
.	TRBV15	.	TRBJ2-3	TGTGCCACCAGCAGAGGGCTATCCTCGGGAGATACGCAGTATTTT	CATSRGLSSGDTQYF
.	TRBV24-1	TRBD1	TRBJ2-3	TGTGCCACCAGTTCGACAGGGGGCACAGATACGCAGTATTTT	CATSSTGGTDTQYF
once	TRBV7-2	.	TRBJ1-3	TGTGCCAGCAGCTTAGCGCCGGGGGACCACCCTGGTTTT	CASSLAPGDHPGF